The sequence of this T cell receptor (beta chain) was determined in a study of blood T cell repertoires in COVID-19. The CDR3 extends over 15 amino acids. V lost 3 bases and J lost 4; bases outside the gene matches: 7. CDR1 is SGHAT, CDR2 FQNNGV, per germline. Some clones are missing from TCRdb's copy, which holds only in-frame ones; the method was immunoSEQ multiplex PCR. The table lists 350,000 or so clones, about 86% of them singletons. Input material: peripheral blood. This TCR was sampled from a man aged 25-45 years with active or convalescent COVID-19. The J gene is TRBJ2-7, the V gene TRBV11-2, with 9 bases that match TRBD1. The CDR3 spells CASSFKGGQGYEQYF. The DNA of the CDR3 is TGTGCCAGCAGCTTCAAGGGAGGACAGGGGTACGAGCAGTACTTC.